This T cell receptor beta chain comes out of a study of T cell responses to AZD1222 COVID-19 vaccine. Measured with immunoSEQ multiplex PCR; TCRdb has only the in-frame clones, and not every one. The repertoire holds under 200,000 clones, with roughly 89% as singletons. Overall study results and limits: Two AZD1222 administrations were followed by greater Spike-specific TCR breadth and depth. Only six or seven AZD1222 recipients tested seropositive at baseline.

J gave up 2 bases and V 6 bases, and 6 bases lay outside the gene matches. The CDR3 extends over 15 amino acids. Germline V gene lookup returns CDR1 MNHNY and CDR2 SVGAGI (reference sequence). With regard to this clone: The antigen remains undetermined.

The receptor's source is an adult who received the AZD1222 COVID-19 vaccine. Sequenced here: peripheral blood, sampled 28 days after the second AZD1222 dose. V usage is TRBV6-6 and J usage is TRBJ1-2; 10 positions agree with TRBD1. Written as DNA, the CDR3 is TGTGCCAGCAGATTGCCGGGACAGGGGAACTATGGCTACACCTTC. Its translation is CASRLPGQGNYGYTF.